This TCR beta chain comes out of a study of patients and donors after allogeneic stem cell transplantation. V shed 3 bases, J shed 5 bases, and the junction held 4 bases outside the gene matches. CDR3 size: 14 residues. Looked up from germline, CDR1 is SGHRS and CDR2 is YFSETQ. In TCRdb, the RT-PCR reads were re-called with MiXCR into one record per CDR3 protein. The data hold around 200,000 distinct CDR3 sequences, with over 30% observed a single time. V gene TRBV5-1 combines with J gene TRBJ2-2; 7 nucleotides line up with TRBD1. This receptor was obtained from a human donor who was either an allogeneic HSCT recipient or a stem cell or donor lymphocyte infusion donor (not recorded which). It is not recorded whose cells these are; they may come from a transplant donor. Sequenced sample: blood, either unsorted or a sorted T cell fraction (not recorded which). CDR3 in DNA: TGCGCCAGCAGCTGGCAACAGGGGACCGGGGAGCTGTTTTTT. It yields the protein CASSWQQGTGELFF.